The source of this T cell receptor (beta chain) is a study of spatial heterogeneity in lung cancer. With V trimmed by 3 bases and J by 0 bases, 5 bases remained unmatched. The CDR3 loop spans 17 amino acids. TCRdb recomputed calls from the 5' RACE reads with MiXCR, one row per CDR3 protein. The table has 35,000 to 40,000 distinct CDR3 sequences, less than 9.5% seen once. As to time point: sample taken at primary tumor resection. This clonotype turned up a few times. The source material was PBMCs, sampled at surgery. The gene calls are TRBV12-3 or TRBV12-4 and TRBJ2-6; 7 bases line up with TRBD1. The receptor was derived from a female donor with early-stage non-small cell lung cancer. In DNA form, the CDR3 reads TGTGCCAGCAGTTTGTACAGGGGAAGCTCTGGGGCCAACGTCCTGACTTTC. It codes for CASSLYRGSSGANVLTF.